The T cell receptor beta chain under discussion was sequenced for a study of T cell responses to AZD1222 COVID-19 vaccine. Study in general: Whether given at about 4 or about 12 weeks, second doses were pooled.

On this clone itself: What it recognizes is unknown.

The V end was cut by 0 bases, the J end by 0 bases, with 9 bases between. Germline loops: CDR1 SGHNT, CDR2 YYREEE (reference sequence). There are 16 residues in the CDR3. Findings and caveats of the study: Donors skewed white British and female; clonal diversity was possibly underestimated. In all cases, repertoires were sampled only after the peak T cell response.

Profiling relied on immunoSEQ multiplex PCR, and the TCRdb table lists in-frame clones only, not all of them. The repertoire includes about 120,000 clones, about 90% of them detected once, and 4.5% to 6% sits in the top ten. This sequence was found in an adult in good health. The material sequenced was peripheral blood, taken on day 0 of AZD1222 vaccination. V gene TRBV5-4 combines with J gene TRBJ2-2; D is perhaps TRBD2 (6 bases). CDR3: CASSLDGLTNTGELFF. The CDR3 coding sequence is TGTGCCAGCAGCTTGGACGGACTAACGAACACCGGGGAGCTGTTTTTT.